This T cell receptor beta chain was captured by sequencing in a study of cytomegalovirus exposure and HLA in healthy donors. Regarding the study as a whole: A later analysis reportedly identified an Asian-associated ancestry cluster as carrying fewer N-insertions than the 666-donor mean.

Worth noting for this clone: Its specificity is unknown.

It was with 60 Vbeta and 13 Jbeta primers that the PCR ran. Repertoires were generated with immunoSEQ multiplex PCR, while TCRdb's copy carries only in-frame clones and drops some. Among approximately 90,000 clones listed, around 77% were seen once. Everyone who donated was a healthy bone marrow donor. Germline lookup yields CDR1 SQVTM and CDR2 ANQGSEA. There are 12 residues in the CDR3. The V gene lost 6 bases and the J gene lost 0 bases, with 8 bases spanning the gap. The sample consisted of PBMCs. This receptor was identified in a boy younger than 18 in good health and CMV-seronegative. The V call is TRBV29-1, the J call TRBJ1-1, with D tentatively TRBD1 (6 bases). The CDR3 DNA reads as TGCAGCGTGGGGGCGGTGAACACTGAAGCTTTCTTT. Amino acid sequence: CSVGAVNTEAFF. The variable domain in full, with the rest retrieved from reference TRBV29-1 and TRBJ1-1, is SAVISQKPSRDICQRGTSLTIQCQVDSQVTMMFWYRQQPGQSLTLIATANQGSEATYESGFVIDKFPISRPNLTFSTLTVSNMSPEDSSIYLCSVGAVNTEAFFGQGTRLTVV.